A single sample gave rise to the 19 T cell receptor beta chains below, sequenced in a study of CD8 T cells in ankylosing spondylitis. Study-wide points: Ankylosing spondylitis blood seemed to carry a telltale TCR beta motif made of eight highly homologous variants.

Their specific antigens are unknown. TCRdb redid the calling of the 5' RACE reads with MiXCR, one entry per CDR3 protein. The sample has fewer than 550,000 distinct CDR3 sequences, under 5.5% seen once; the top ten hold roughly 3.5%. Sequencing was carried out using blood, either unsorted or a sorted T cell fraction (not recorded which). The receptors derive from a male donor with ankylosing spondylitis.

In its sample, this clonotype was seen many times. This chain uses TRBV29-1 with TRBJ2-3; D gene ambiguous. CDR3 length equals 14 residues. The germline V gene has CDR1 SQVTM and CDR2 ANQGSEA. The V gene lost 3 bases and the J gene lost 3 bases, with 13 bases spanning the gap. CDR3 amino acids: CSVERQPGTDTQYF. CDR3 DNA sequence: TGCAGCGTTGAGCGGCAGCCCGGAACAGATACGCAGTATTTT.

This chain uses TRBV14 with TRBJ2-1; TRBD2 aligns across 7 bases. This CDR3 is built from 15 residues. Germline V CDR1 and CDR2: SGHDN, FVKESK. J was trimmed by 5 bases and V by 5 bases; bases with no gene match: 9. CDR3 sequence (DNA): TGTGCCAGCAGCTTAAAACTAGCGACCCACAATGAGCAGTTCTTC. Translation gives CASSLKLATHNEQFF.

The V gene is TRBV6-2 or TRBV6-3, the J gene TRBJ2-7; tentatively, D is TRBD1 (6 bases). Germline V gives CDR1 MNHEY, CDR2 SVGEGT. The V gene lost 7 bases and the J gene lost 2 bases, with 9 bases spanning the gap. The CDR3 sequence is 12 residues long. CDR3 in amino acids: CASTSGAYEQYF. CDR3 sequence (DNA): TGTGCCAGCACTTCAGGGGCCTACGAGCAGTACTTC.

J is TRBJ2-3 and V is TRBV6-1; either TRBD1 or TRBD2 may supply D (5 bases each). V shed 5 bases and J shed 6 bases, with 18 bases lying between them. CDR3 size: 15 residues. From germline, CDR1 is MNHNS and CDR2 SASEGT. Written as DNA, the CDR3 is TGTGCCAGCAGTCAACTTGGGACCGGTCCGGATACGCAGTATTTT. It translates to CASSQLGTGPDTQYF.

This clonotype was observed at least ten times. This sequence joins TRBV11-2 and TRBJ1-6; TRBD1 aligns across 7 bases. The CDR3 runs 16 residues. The germline V gene has CDR1 SGHAT and CDR2 FQNNGV. V lost 2 bases, J lost 6 bases, and 7 bases stayed unmatched. The CDR3 loop is CASSLPPGGSNSPLHF. In DNA form, the CDR3 reads TGTGCCAGCAGCTTACCGCCAGGGGGTTCTAATTCACCCCTCCACTTT.

There are many counts of this clonotype. This chain connects TRBV12-3 or TRBV12-4 to TRBJ1-5, with D uncertain. V was pared by 6 bases and J by 5 bases, with 14 bases between. This CDR3 is built from 14 residues. CDR3 nucleotides: TGTGCCAGCAGAACGTGGGGTGGTGATCAGCCCCAGCATTTT. Amino acids: CASRTWGGDQPQHF.

This chain links TRBV20-1 with TRBJ1-6, with a tentative D call TRBD1 (6 bases). V shed 0 bases and J shed 7 bases, with 13 bases lying between them. This CDR3 is 15 amino acids long. CDR1 and CDR2 from the germline V gene are DFQATT and SNEGSKA (reference sequence). The CDR3 bases are TGCAGTGCTAGAGATCACCGGGGGGGCAATTCACCCCTCCACTTT. This gives the protein CSARDHRGGNSPLHF.

This clonotype was counted only a few times. This chain links TRBV7-9 with TRBJ2-1; D is possibly TRBD1 (6 bases). Trimming took off 1 base at V and 4 bases at J, with 14 bases between the two ends. The V gene's germline CDR1 is SEHNR and CDR2 FQNEAQ (reference sequence). The CDR3 runs to 16 residues. This CDR3 is CASSLGTGRVYNEQFF. CDR3 bases: TGTGCCAGCAGCTTAGGAACAGGGCGAGTTTACAATGAGCAGTTCTTC.

There are many counts of this clonotype. V usage is TRBV10-3 and J usage is TRBJ1-2; D not resolved. The germline V gene has CDR1 ENHRY and CDR2 SYGVKD. This CDR3 comprises 13 residues. Between the trimmed V and J ends, which lost 4 bases and 2 bases, there was a span of 8 bases. CDR3 protein: CAISGIPNYGYTF. The CDR3 DNA follows: TGTGCCATCAGTGGGATCCCCAACTATGGCTACACCTTC.

The CDR3: CSVGGEGATSYNEQFF. Written as DNA, the CDR3 is TGCAGCGTTGGGGGGGAGGGGGCAACATCCTACAATGAGCAGTTCTTC. This rearrangement joins TRBV29-1 to TRBJ2-1, with D perhaps matching TRBD1 or TRBD2 (7 bases each). V lost 4 bases, J lost 1 base, and 17 bases lay in between. Germline lookup yields CDR1 SQVTM and CDR2 ANQGSEA. The CDR3 spans 16 residues.

There are a few counts of this clonotype. Germline is not matched at one junction end, which may reflect a read error. The chain uses TRBV20-1 and TRBJ1-6; TRBD1 is a possible D gene (5 bases). The CDR3 is made up of 14 amino acids. Per germline, CDR1 DFQATT and CDR2 SNEGSKA (reference sequence). The CDR3 protein is CSAREGRFNSPLHF. The CDR3 DNA reads TGCAGTGCTCGAGAGGGACGGTTCAATTCACCCCTCCACTTT.

This clonotype showed up many times. This chain links TRBV20-1 with TRBJ1-6; possibly TRBD1 for D (6 bases). V was cut by 2 bases and J by 13 bases, with 12 bases left in between. The germline CDR1 and CDR2 sequences are DFQATT and SNEGSKA (reference sequence). This CDR3 is built from 12 residues. The CDR3 protein is CSARQGPRPLHF. For the CDR3, the DNA is TGCAGTGCTAGACAGGGGCCCAGGCCCCTCCACTTT.

This clonotype occurred many times. J is TRBJ2-7 and V is TRBV12-3 or TRBV12-4; the match to TRBD1 covers 8 bases. J gave up 5 bases and V 5 bases, and 11 bases lay outside the gene matches. This CDR3 has 15 residues. CDR3 bases: TGTGCCAGCAGTCATGTCAGGGGGCGCAGCAACGAGCAGTACTTC. Protein: CASSHVRGRSNEQYF.

This clonotype was observed many times. This chain links TRBV3-1 with TRBJ2-5, with D maybe TRBD2 (6 bases). Germline V CDR1 and CDR2: LGHDT, YNNKEL (reference sequence). Trimming took off 6 bases at V and 1 base at J, with 12 bases between the two ends. CDR3 length: 14 amino acids. The CDR3 is CASSWLAAQETQYF. CDR3 nucleotides: TGTGCCAGCAGTTGGTTAGCGGCCCAAGAGACCCAGTACTTC.

This clonotype was counted a few times. The chain has TRBV10-1 and TRBJ2-2; TRBD1 aligns across 9 bases. Unmatched junction bases numbered 3, after V lost 5 bases and J lost 2 bases. In germline, CDR1 is WNHNN, CDR2 SYGVQD (reference sequence). CDR3 length: 15 residues. The CDR3 DNA follows: TGCGCCAGCAGTACTACAGGGGGCAACACCGGGGAGCTGTTTTTT. This gives the protein CASSTTGGNTGELFF.

As concerns this clonotype: A much larger clone is a single base away; this may be a read error. The genes are TRBV10-3 and TRBJ1-2, with 9 bases that match TRBD1. Trimming at V came to 10 bases and at J to 8 bases, leaving 8 bases not matched to a gene. The germline gives CDR1 ENHRY, CDR2 SYGVKD. CDR3 length: 12 residues. The CDR3 protein is CATGQGTEGYTF. Written as DNA, the CDR3 is TGTGCCACCGGACAGGGGACTGAAGGCTACACCTTC.

The rearrangement joins TRBV7-9 to TRBJ2-2, with D possibly being TRBD2 (5 bases). The CDR3 has 16 amino acids. CDR1 and CDR2 from the germline V gene are SEHNR and FQNEAQ (reference sequence). V was clipped by 3 bases and J by 4 bases, with 15 bases between them. CDR3 sequence reads: CASSFDREGSTGELFF. CDR3 DNA sequence: TGTGCCAGCAGCTTCGATCGGGAAGGGTCCACCGGGGAGCTGTTTTTT.

The rearrangement joins TRBV2 to TRBJ2-7, with D possibly being TRBD1 (6 bases). CDR1 and CDR2 (germline): SNHLY, FYNNEI. The CDR3 runs 13 residues. Trimming cost V 7 bases and J 10 bases, with 20 bases left between them. The chain's CDR3 is CASTPPGFGTQYF. CDR3 DNA sequence: TGTGCCAGCACACCTCCGGGATTCGGGACACAGTACTTC.

This clonotype was seen many times. The chain combines TRBV20-1 with TRBJ2-7, with 9 bases that match TRBD2. This CDR3 is built from 16 residues. V gave up 4 bases and J gave up 2 bases; unmatched junction bases: 12. Germline V lookup: CDR1 DFQATT, CDR2 SNEGSKA (reference sequence). CDR3 in DNA: TGCAGTGCTAACGGGGATAGCGGGAGCCACACCTACGAGCAGTACTTC. This gives the protein CSANGDSGSHTYEQYF.